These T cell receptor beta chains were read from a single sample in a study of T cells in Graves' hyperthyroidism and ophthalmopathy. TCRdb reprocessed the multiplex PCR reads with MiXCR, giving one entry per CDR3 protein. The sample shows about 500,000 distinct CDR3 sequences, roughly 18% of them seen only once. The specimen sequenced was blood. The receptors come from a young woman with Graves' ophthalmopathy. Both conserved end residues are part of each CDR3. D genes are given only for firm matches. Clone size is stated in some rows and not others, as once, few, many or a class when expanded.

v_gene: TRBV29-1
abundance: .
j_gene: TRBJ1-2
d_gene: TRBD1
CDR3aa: CSVAISRTGLYGYTF
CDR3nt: TGCAGCGTTGCCATCAGCCGGACAGGGCTATATGGCTACACCTTC

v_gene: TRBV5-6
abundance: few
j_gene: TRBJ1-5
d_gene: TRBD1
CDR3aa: CASSRPGQGANQPQHF
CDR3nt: TGTGCCAGCAGCCGACCGGGACAGGGGGCTAATCAGCCCCAGCATTTT

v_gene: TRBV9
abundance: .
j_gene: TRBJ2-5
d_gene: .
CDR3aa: CASSVATGGRQETQYF
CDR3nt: TGTGCCAGCAGCGTAGCTACTGGGGGGCGCCAAGAGACCCAGTACTTC

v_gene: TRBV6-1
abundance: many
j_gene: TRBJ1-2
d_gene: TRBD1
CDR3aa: CASSPGGFYGYTF
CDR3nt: TGTGCCAGCAGTCCAGGGGGCTTCTATGGCTACACCTTC

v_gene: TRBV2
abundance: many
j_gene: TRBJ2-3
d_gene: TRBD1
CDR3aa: CASSRGTGGTDTQYF
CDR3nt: TGTGCCAGCAGTAGAGGGACAGGGGGCACAGATACGCAGTATTTT

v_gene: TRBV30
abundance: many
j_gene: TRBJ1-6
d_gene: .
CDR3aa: CAWSQWESPLHF
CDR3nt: TGTGCCTGGAGTCAATGGGAATCACCCCTCCACTTT

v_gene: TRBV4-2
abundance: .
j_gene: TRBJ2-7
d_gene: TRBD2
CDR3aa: CASSQVSGLAGEHEQYF
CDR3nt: TGTGCCAGCAGCCAAGTCTCCGGACTAGCGGGAGAACATGAGCAGTACTTC

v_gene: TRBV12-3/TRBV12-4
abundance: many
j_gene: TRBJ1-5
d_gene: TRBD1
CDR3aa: CASSRWDSNQPQHF
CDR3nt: TGTGCCAGCAGCCGATGGGACAGTAATCAGCCCCAGCATTTT

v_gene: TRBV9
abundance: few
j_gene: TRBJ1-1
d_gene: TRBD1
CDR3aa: CASNPGQGDTEAFF
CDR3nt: TGTGCCAGCAATCCGGGACAGGGAGACACTGAAGCTTTCTTT

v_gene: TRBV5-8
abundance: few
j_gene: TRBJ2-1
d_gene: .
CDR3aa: CASSYSDGYNEQFF
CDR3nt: TGTGCCAGCAGCTATTCGGACGGATACAATGAGCAGTTCTTC

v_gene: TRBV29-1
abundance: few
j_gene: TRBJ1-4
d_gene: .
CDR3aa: CSVKDPTNEKLFF
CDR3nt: TGCAGCGTTAAGGACCCAACTAATGAAAAACTGTTTTTT

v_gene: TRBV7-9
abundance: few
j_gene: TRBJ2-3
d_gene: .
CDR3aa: CASSPLLAGRTDTQYF
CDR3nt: TGTGCCAGCAGCCCCCTTTTGGCGGGACGGACAGATACGCAGTATTTT

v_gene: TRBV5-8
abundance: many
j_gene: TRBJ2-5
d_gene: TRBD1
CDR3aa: CASSHPDRGQETQYF
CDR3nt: TGTGCCAGCAGCCACCCTGACAGGGGACAAGAGACCCAGTACTTC

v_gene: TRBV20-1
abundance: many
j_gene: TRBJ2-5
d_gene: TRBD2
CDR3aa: CSVPGVAGGLQETQYF
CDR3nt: TGCAGTGTCCCCGGGGTAGCGGGAGGCCTCCAAGAGACCCAGTACTTC

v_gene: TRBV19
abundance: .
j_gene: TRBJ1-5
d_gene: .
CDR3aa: CASRHGRGDQPQHF
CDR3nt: TGTGCCAGTAGACACGGCAGGGGCGATCAGCCCCAGCATTTT

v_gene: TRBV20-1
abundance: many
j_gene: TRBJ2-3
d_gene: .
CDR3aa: CSARGPGTSTDTQYF
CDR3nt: TGCAGTGCTAGAGGGCCGGGAACCAGCACAGATACGCAGTATTTT

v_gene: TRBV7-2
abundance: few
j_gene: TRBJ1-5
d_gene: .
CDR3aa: CASSLAAPGSGNQPQHF
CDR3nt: TGTGCCAGCAGCTTAGCGGCTCCAGGTTCGGGCAATCAGCCCCAGCATTTT

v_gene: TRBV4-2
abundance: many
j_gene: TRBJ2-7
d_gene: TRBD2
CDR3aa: CASSQNTGGSYEQYF
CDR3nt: TGTGCCAGCAGCCAAAACACGGGGGGCTCCTACGAGCAGTACTTC

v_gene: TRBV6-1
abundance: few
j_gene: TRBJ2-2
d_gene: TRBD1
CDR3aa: CASRPWQGDTGELFF
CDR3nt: TGTGCCAGCAGACCCTGGCAGGGGGACACCGGGGAGCTGTTTTTT

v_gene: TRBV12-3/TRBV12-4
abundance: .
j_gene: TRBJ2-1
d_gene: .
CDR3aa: CASSVDAGQFF
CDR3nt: TGTGCCAGCAGTGTCGATGCTGGGCAGTTCTTC

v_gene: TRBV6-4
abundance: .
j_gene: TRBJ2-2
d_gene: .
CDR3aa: CASSVNTGSGELFF
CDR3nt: TGTGCCAGCAGCGTAAACACAGGGTCCGGGGAGCTGTTTTTT

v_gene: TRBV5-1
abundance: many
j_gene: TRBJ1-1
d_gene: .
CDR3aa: CASSLDGPWNTEAFF
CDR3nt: TGCGCCAGCAGCTTGGATGGACCTTGGAACACTGAAGCTTTCTTT

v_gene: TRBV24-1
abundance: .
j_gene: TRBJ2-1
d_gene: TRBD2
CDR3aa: CATSDLRGTSSSYNEQFF
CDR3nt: TGTGCCACCAGTGATTTGCGCGGGACTAGCAGTAGCTACAATGAGCAGTTCTTC

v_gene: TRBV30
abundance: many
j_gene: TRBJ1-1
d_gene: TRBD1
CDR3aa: CAWSLTGGETEAFF
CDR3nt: TGTGCCTGGAGTCTGACAGGGGGAGAGACTGAAGCTTTCTTT

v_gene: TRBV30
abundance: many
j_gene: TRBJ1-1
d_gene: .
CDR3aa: CAWTNRVLGSEAFF
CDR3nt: TGTGCCTGGACGAACAGGGTATTGGGGTCTGAAGCTTTCTTT

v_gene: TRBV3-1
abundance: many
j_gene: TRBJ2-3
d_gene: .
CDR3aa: CASSQPGTQPGTDTQYF
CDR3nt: TGTGCCAGCAGCCAACCCGGGACCCAACCTGGCACAGATACGCAGTATTTT

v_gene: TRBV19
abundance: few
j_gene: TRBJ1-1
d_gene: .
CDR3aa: CASSIPTVVRTEAFF
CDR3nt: TGTGCCAGTAGTATACCCACGGTAGTGCGCACTGAAGCTTTCTTT

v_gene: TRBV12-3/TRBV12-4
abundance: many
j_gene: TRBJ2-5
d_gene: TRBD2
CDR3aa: CASSLRLAGVFKETQYF
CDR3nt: TGTGCCAGCAGTCTGAGACTAGCGGGGGTTTTCAAAGAGACCCAGTACTTC

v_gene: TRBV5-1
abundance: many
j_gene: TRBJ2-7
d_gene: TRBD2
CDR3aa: CASSYGTNYEQYF
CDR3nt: TGCGCCAGCAGCTACGGGACTAACTACGAGCAGTACTTC

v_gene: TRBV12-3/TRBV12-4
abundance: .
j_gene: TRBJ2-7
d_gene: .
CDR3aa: CASSVGWGEGLGEQYF
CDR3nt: TGTGCCAGCAGCGTAGGATGGGGCGAGGGCCTGGGCGAGCAGTACTTC

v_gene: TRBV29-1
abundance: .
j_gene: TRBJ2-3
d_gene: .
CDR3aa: CSGEGQNTDTQYF
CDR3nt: TGCAGCGGAGAGGGACAAAACACAGATACGCAGTATTTT

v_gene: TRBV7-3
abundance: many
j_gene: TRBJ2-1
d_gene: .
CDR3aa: CASSLTPGVNEQFF
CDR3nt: TGTGCCAGCAGCTTAACCCCGGGTGTCAATGAGCAGTTCTTC

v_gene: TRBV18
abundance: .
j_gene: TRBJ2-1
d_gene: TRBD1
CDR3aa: CASSPRDRVIDEQFF
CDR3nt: TGTGCCAGCTCCCCCCGGGACAGGGTAATCGATGAGCAGTTCTTC

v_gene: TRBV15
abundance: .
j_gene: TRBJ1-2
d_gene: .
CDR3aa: CATSRSNRVHTF
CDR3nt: TGTGCCACCAGCAGGAGCAACAGGGTACACACCTTC

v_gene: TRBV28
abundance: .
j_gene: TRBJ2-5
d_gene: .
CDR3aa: CASSLEGGETQYF
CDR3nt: TGTGCCAGCAGTTTGGAGGGGGGAGAGACCCAGTACTTC

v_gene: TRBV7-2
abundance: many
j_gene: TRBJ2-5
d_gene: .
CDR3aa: CASSFAGVETQYF
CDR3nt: TGTGCCAGCAGCTTTGCCGGAGTGGAGACCCAGTACTTC

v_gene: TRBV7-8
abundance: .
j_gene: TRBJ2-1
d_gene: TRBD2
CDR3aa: CASSSGRTSGNWTYNEQFF
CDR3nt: TGTGCCAGCAGCTCCGGGCGGACTAGCGGGAACTGGACCTACAATGAGCAGTTCTTC

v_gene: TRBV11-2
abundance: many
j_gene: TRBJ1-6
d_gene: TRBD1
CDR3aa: CASRIGTGHSPLHF
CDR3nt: TGTGCCAGCAGGATCGGGACAGGGCATTCACCCCTCCACTTT

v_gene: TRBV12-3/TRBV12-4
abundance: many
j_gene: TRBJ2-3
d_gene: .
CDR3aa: CASSPGREADTQYF
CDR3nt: TGTGCCAGCAGCCCGGGCCGAGAAGCAGATACGCAGTATTTT

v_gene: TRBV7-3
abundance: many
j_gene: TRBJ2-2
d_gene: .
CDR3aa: CASSSPYVGRNTGELFF
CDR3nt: TGTGCCAGCAGCTCTCCTTATGTGGGTCGGAACACCGGGGAGCTGTTTTTT

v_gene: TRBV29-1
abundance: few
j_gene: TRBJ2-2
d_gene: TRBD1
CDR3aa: CSVPQQGTGELFF
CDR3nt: TGCAGCGTTCCCCAACAGGGGACCGGGGAGCTGTTTTTT

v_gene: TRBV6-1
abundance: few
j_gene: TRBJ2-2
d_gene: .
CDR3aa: CASTSPLSTGELFF
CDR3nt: TGTGCCAGCACCTCTCCCCTTTCCACCGGGGAGCTGTTTTTT

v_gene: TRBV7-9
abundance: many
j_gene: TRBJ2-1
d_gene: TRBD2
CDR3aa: CASSFRPTATSGVRLNEQFF
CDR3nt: TGTGCCAGCAGCTTCCGACCGACTGCGACTAGCGGGGTAAGGTTGAATGAGCAGTTCTTC

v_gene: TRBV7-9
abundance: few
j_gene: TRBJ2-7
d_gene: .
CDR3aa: CASSLADNEQYF
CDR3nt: TGTGCCAGCAGCTTAGCGGACAACGAGCAGTACTTC

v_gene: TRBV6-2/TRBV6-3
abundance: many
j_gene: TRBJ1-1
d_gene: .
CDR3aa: CASSYPPGSKTEAFF
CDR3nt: TGTGCCAGCAGTTACCCCCCCGGGTCTAAAACTGAAGCTTTCTTT

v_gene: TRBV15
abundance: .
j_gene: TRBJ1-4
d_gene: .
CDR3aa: CATSKERNEKLFF
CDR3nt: TGTGCCACCAGCAAAGAAAGGAATGAAAAACTGTTTTTT

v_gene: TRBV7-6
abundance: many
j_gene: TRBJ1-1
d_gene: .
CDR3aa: CASSSTEDSIMNTEAFF
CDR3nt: TGTGCCAGCAGCTCAACCGAAGACAGTATCATGAACACTGAAGCTTTCTTT

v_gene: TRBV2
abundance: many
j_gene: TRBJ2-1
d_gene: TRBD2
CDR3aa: CASGWTSGVNEQFF
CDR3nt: TGTGCCAGCGGATGGACTAGCGGGGTAAATGAGCAGTTCTTC

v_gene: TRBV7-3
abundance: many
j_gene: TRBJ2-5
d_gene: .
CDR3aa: CASSLTVAGLETQYF
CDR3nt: TGTGCCAGCAGCTTAACGGTTGCGGGGTTAGAGACCCAGTACTTC

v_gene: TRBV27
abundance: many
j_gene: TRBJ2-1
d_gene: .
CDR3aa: CASSFIGAANEQFF
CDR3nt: TGTGCCAGCAGTTTTATTGGAGCCGCCAATGAGCAGTTCTTC

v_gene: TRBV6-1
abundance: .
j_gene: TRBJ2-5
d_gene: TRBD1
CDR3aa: CASRTGGAGQGVGRETQYF
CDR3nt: TGTGCCAGCAGAACCGGGGGTGCGGGACAGGGTGTGGGCCGGGAGACCCAGTACTTC

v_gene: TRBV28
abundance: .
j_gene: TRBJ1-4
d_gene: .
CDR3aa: CASSDVLFEKLFF
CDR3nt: TGTGCCAGCAGTGACGTCTTATTTGAAAAACTGTTTTTT

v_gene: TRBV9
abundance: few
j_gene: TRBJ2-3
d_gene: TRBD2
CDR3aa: CASSEGLAVSTDTQYF
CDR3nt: TGTGCCAGCAGCGAGGGACTAGCGGTTAGCACAGATACGCAGTATTTT

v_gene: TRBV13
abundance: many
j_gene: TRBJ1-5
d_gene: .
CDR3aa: CASTLRGSNQPQHF
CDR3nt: TGTGCCAGCACCCTTAGGGGTAGCAATCAGCCCCAGCATTTT

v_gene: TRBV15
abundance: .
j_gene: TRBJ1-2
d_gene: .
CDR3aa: CATSRNAGVGGYTF
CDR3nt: TGTGCCACCAGCAGAAACGCAGGGGTCGGTGGCTACACCTTC

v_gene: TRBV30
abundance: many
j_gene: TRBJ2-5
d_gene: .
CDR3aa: CAWARESGETQYF
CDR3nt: TGTGCCTGGGCTCGGGAGTCGGGAGAGACCCAGTACTTC